Listed here are 11 T cell receptor beta chains from one sample, sequenced in a study of blood T cell repertoires in COVID-19 (dated by TCRdb to the early 2020s). The library was prepared using the immunoSEQ multiplex PCR assay. TCRdb stores this immuneACCESS table with in-frame sequences only. Part of the clones is absent; in the studies checked, under half of the shortfall reflects unresolved V genes, and no reason is known for the rest. The sample table records approximately 310,000 clones; around nine tenths of these occur just once. Clones ranked in the top ten supply approximately 5.2% of the sample. Sequenced input: PBMCs or T cells enriched from blood (not recorded which). These receptors were obtained from a man aged 55 to 70 who had recovered from COVID-19.

The chain recombines TRBV7-3 with TRBJ2-5; maybe TRBD1 (5 bases). Trimming took off 5 bases at V and 1 base at J, with 11 bases between the two ends. Germline CDR1 is SGHTA and CDR2 is FQGTGA. This CDR3 comprises 14 residues. The CDR3 region has the DNA TGTGCCAGCAGCCCAGGGCCATCCCAAGAGACCCAGTACTTC. Translating it yields CASSPGPSQETQYF.

The chain recombines TRBV5-1 with TRBJ2-1; TRBD2 agrees at 13 bases. The CDR3 is 16 amino acids. V was clipped by 1 base and J by 10 bases; unmatched bases: 8. Germline V gene data show CDR1 as SGHRS and CDR2 as YFSETQ. The DNA of the CDR3 is TGCGCCAGCAGCTTGACCGGACTAGCGGGAGTAAGGGAGCAGTTCTTC. Protein: CASSLTGLAGVREQFF. The whole variable domain, remainder taken from reference TRBV5-1 and TRBJ2-1, is KAGVTQTPRYLIKTRGQQVTLSCSPISGHRSVSWYQQTPGQGLQFLFEYFSETQRNKGNFPGRFSGRQFSNSRSEMNVSTLELGDSALYLCASSLTGLAGVREQFFGPGTRLTVL.

The V gene is TRBV2, the J gene TRBJ2-4, with TRBD1 identical over 9 bases. Germline V CDR1 and CDR2: SNHLY, FYNNEI. CDR3 length: 15 residues. The junction had 8 bases not matched to a gene; V was cut back by 3 bases and J by 8 bases. The DNA for the CDR3 is TGTGCCAGCAGTGATCCGGACAGGGGAGGCGACATTCAGTACTTC. Its translation is CASSDPDRGGDIQYF. The full variable domain, rest sourced from reference TRBV2 and TRBJ2-4, is EPEVTQTPSHQVTQMGQEVILRCVPISNHLYFYWYRQILGQKVEFLVSFYNNEISEKSEIFDDQFSVERPDGSNFTLKIRSTKLEDSAMYFCASSDPDRGGDIQYFGAGTRLSVL.

V usage is TRBV2 and J usage is TRBJ1-5, with D uncertain. The V and J ends lost 11 bases and 4 bases respectively, with 21 bases between them. CDR3 length: 15 residues. The germline CDR1 and CDR2 sequences are SNHLY and FYNNEI. The CDR3 coding sequence is TGTGCCTGTGGATCCTTCGGGAATAGTAATCAGCCCCAGCATTTT. As protein: CACGSFGNSNQPQHF. Based on the CDR3 plus reference TRBV2 and TRBJ1-5, the full variable domain is EPEVTQTPSHQVTQMGQEVILRCVPISNHLYFYWYRQILGQKVEFLVSFYNNEISEKSEIFDDQFSVERPDGSNFTLKIRSTKLEDSAMYFCACGSFGNSNQPQHFGDGTRLSIL.

CDR3 loop: CASSSGLRTAQEQYF. The DNA for the CDR3 is TGTGCCAGCAGCTCGGGACTGAGGACGGCCCAAGAGCAGTACTTC. J is TRBJ2-7 and V is TRBV11-3, with a weak D call TRBD2 (6 bases). Germline CDR1 and CDR2: SGHNT and YENEEA. The CDR3 covers 15 residues. Trimming left V 4 bases short and J 7 bases short, with 20 bases between.

This clone came up once. The chain carries TRBV5-1 and TRBJ2-2; 14 positions agree with TRBD2. With V trimmed by 4 bases and J by 5 bases, 7 bases remained unmatched. This CDR3 is 17 amino acids long. Germline V lookup: CDR1 SGHRS, CDR2 YFSETQ. CDR3 protein: CASSPGGLAGETGELFF. The DNA of the CDR3 is TGCGCCAGCAGCCCGGGGGGACTAGCGGGAGAAACCGGGGAGCTGTTTTTT.

The genes are TRBV3-1 (or the pseudogene TRBV3-2) and TRBJ2-7; possible D gene TRBD2, 5 bases. The V end lost 1 base, the J end lost 9 bases, and 25 bases lay between the germline ends. Germline-derived CDR1 and CDR2 are LGHDT and YNNKEL (reference sequence). There are 17 residues in the CDR3. This CDR3 is CASSQGSWKNGVERQYF. Written as DNA, the CDR3 is TGTGCCAGCAGCCAAGGTTCCTGGAAAAACGGGGTCGAGAGGCAGTACTTC.

The chain is built from TRBV12-3 or TRBV12-4 and TRBJ2-3; a weak D match, TRBD1 (6 bases). The CDR3 is 13 residues long. The V gene lost 2 bases and the J gene lost 5 bases, with 8 bases spanning the gap. The CDR3 is CASSLTRGDTQYF. The CDR3 bases are TGTGCCAGCAGTTTAACCAGGGGAGATACGCAGTATTTT.

The J gene is TRBJ2-1, the V gene TRBV7-2; 10 positions match TRBD1. V lost 3 bases, J lost 10 bases, and 9 bases stayed unmatched. The CDR3 covers 15 residues. CDR1 is SGHTA and CDR2 is FQGNSA in the germline V gene. CDR3 sequence reads: CASSFTGQGFKEQFF. The CDR3 region has the DNA TGTGCCAGCAGCTTCACGGGACAGGGGTTCAAGGAGCAGTTCTTC.

The chain combines TRBV28 with TRBJ1-5, with TRBD1 matching 10 bases. CDR3 length: 15 amino acids. J lost 7 bases, V lost 4 bases, and 7 bases had no gene match. CDR1 MDHEN and CDR2 SYDVKM come from the germline V gene. The CDR3 spells CASSSPGQGYQPQHF. The CDR3 DNA reads as TGTGCCAGCAGTTCCCCGGGACAGGGGTACCAGCCCCAGCATTTT.

The chain is built from TRBV7-2 and TRBJ2-1; D gene unclear. Trimming took off 1 base at V and 8 bases at J, with 6 bases between the two ends. Germline V gene data show CDR1 as SGHTA and CDR2 as FQGNSA. This CDR3 has 12 amino acids. The CDR3 DNA is TGTGCCAGCAGCTTAGTGCGGCATGAGCAGTTCTTC. It codes for CASSLVRHEQFF.